This T cell receptor beta chain emerged from a study of blood T cell repertoires in COVID-19. On the study more broadly: Specimens from acute and convalescent COVID-19 originated in the United States, Italy and Spain. T cells, B-cell-depleted T cells, or PBMCs provided the cDNA or gDNA that served as material.

Germline V lookup: CDR1 KGHDR, CDR2 SFDVKD. Trimming left V 3 bases short and J 10 bases short, with 18 bases between. This CDR3 comprises 15 residues. Source study methods: It was from reference gene primer amplification that nucleated cell counts were estimated. Only in-frame clones appear in the TCRdb table, and some are missing; sequencing was by immunoSEQ multiplex PCR. The DNA gave D and trimming, while V, J and clone size come from that table. This sample yields 80,000 or so clones, of which 65% to 85% are seen a single time; roughly a sixth belongs to the top ten. The chain employs TRBV24-1 and TRBJ2-1; tentatively, D is TRBD2 (6 bases). The sample taken for sequencing was peripheral blood. The sequence was obtained from a woman of 80 years or more with acute or convalescent COVID-19. CDR3 in amino acids: CATSDPGTAVGEQFF. The CDR3 nucleotides read TGTGCCACCAGTGATCCCGGGACTGCCGTCGGGGAGCAGTTCTTC.